The 28 T cell receptor beta chains presented below share a single source sample, sequenced in a study of blood T cell repertoires in COVID-19. Sequencing was performed with immunoSEQ multiplex PCR; in TCRdb, only in-frame clones are kept and a portion is missing. The table has 35,000 to 50,000 clones, 82% seen once; the top ten hold about 4%. Specimen: peripheral blood. The receptors derive from an older woman with acute or convalescent COVID-19.

CDR3 nucleotides: TGTGCCAGCACCGGGGACAGGGACAACTATGGCTACACCTTC. Amino acids: CASTGDRDNYGYTF. This chain connects TRBV5-4 to TRBJ1-2, with TRBD1 matching over 9 bases. The ends lost 6 bases at V and 2 bases at J; junction bases unmatched: 5. The CDR3 is 14 residues long. Germline V gives CDR1 SGHNT, CDR2 YYREEE (reference sequence).

The chain has TRBV27 and TRBJ2-2; maybe TRBD2 (6 bases). The CDR3 is made up of 15 amino acids. Germline V gene data show CDR1 as MNHEY and CDR2 as SMNVEV (reference sequence). V was trimmed by 4 bases and J by 4 bases, leaving 13 bases between them. DNA for the CDR3: TGTGCCAGCAGTTCTCCGGGAGTGGGCACCGGGGAGCTGTTTTTT. Encoded protein: CASSSPGVGTGELFF.

V usage is TRBV10-3 and J usage is TRBJ2-7, with 7 bases that match TRBD2. Germline lookup yields CDR1 ENHRY and CDR2 SYGVKD. The CDR3 sequence is 14 residues long. The V segment lost 6 bases and the J segment 3 bases; nucleotides outside the gene matches: 8. The CDR3 region is CAIRGLAENYEQYF. The CDR3 DNA reads TGTGCCATCAGGGGGCTAGCGGAAAACTACGAGCAGTACTTC.

The chain employs TRBV14 and TRBJ2-3; 7 nucleotides line up with TRBD2. The J segment lost 2 bases and the V segment lost 5 bases, leaving 10 bases of the junction unmatched. The CDR3 contains 16 residues. Germline values: CDR1 SGHDN, CDR2 FVKESK. In DNA form, the CDR3 reads TGTGCCAGCAGCGACCGACTAGCCTCACACACAGATACGCAGTATTTT. Protein sequence: CASSDRLASHTDTQYF.

This sequence joins TRBV11-3 and TRBJ2-7; possible D gene TRBD2, 5 bases. V was pared by 5 bases and J by 5 bases, with 13 bases between. The V gene's germline CDR1 is SGHNT and CDR2 YENEEA. The CDR3 covers 13 residues. In nucleotides, the CDR3 is TGTGCCAGCAGCAAAGGAGGAGGTAACGAGCAGTACTTC. Translated, it gives CASSKGGGNEQYF.

V gene TRBV7-9 combines with J gene TRBJ2-1, with D possibly being TRBD2 (5 bases). Germline V gene data show CDR1 as SEHNR and CDR2 as FQNEAQ (reference sequence). V lost 5 bases to trimming and J lost 7 bases, with 9 bases between them. CDR3 length equals 12 residues. The DNA for the CDR3 is TGTGCCAGCAGCCCACGGACTAATGAGCAGTTCTTC. It yields the protein CASSPRTNEQFF. Drawing the rest from reference TRBV7-9 and TRBJ2-1, the complete variable domain is DTGVSQNPRHKITKRGQNVTFRCDPISEHNRLYWYRQTLGQGPEFLTYFQNEAQLEKSRLLSDRFSAERPKGSFSTLEIQRTEQGDSAMYLCASSPRTNEQFFGPGTRLTVL.

This clone has only one observation. The rearrangement joins TRBV13 to TRBJ2-5; possibly TRBD2 for D (5 bases). V was shortened by 3 bases and J by 1 base, with 6 bases between the two germline ends. The CDR3 totals 13 residues. Germline V lookup: CDR1 PRHDT, CDR2 FYEKMQ (reference sequence). The CDR3 DNA reads TGTGCCAGCAGCTTCGGAGGCCAAGAGACCCAGTACTTC. It encodes CASSFGGQETQYF.

This clone was recorded only once. This chain joins TRBV11-3 and TRBJ2-1; D unresolved. Trimming took 4 bases from V and 10 from J, leaving 17 bases between them. Germline V gene lookup returns CDR1 SGHNT and CDR2 YENEEA. This CDR3 spans 14 amino acids. The CDR3 loop is CASSSSRSRREQFF. The CDR3 bases are TGTGCCAGCAGCTCCTCCCGATCCCGTCGGGAGCAGTTCTTC. Combining the CDR3 with reference TRBV11-3 and TRBJ2-1 gives the whole variable domain EAGVVQSPRYKIIEKKQPVAFWCNPISGHNTLYWYLQNLGQGPELLIRYENEEAVDDSQLPKDRFSAERLKGVDSTLKIQPAELGDSAVYLCASSSSRSRREQFFGPGTRLTVL.

The chain joins TRBV7-2 to TRBJ2-1; 13 bases agree with TRBD2. The CDR3 contains 16 residues. J was trimmed by 8 bases and V by 3 bases; bases with no gene match: 7. The V gene's germline CDR1 is SGHTA and CDR2 FQGNSA. CDR3 residues: CASSLRLAGGDDEQFF. In DNA, the CDR3 is TGTGCCAGCAGCTTGAGACTAGCGGGAGGCGACGATGAGCAGTTCTTC.

The rearrangement joins TRBV6-5 to TRBJ2-5, with 12 bases aligning to TRBD1. Germline V gene lookup returns CDR1 MNHEY and CDR2 SVGAGI. The V segment lost 6 bases and the J segment 5 bases; nucleotides outside the gene matches: 7. CDR3 length equals 15 residues. CDR3 in DNA: TGTGCCAGCAGCGACGGGACAGGGGGCCGGGAGACCCAGTACTTC. Translation: CASSDGTGGRETQYF.

The V call is TRBV19, the J call TRBJ2-1, with 11 bases identical to TRBD2. This CDR3 is 18 amino acids long. Looked up from germline, CDR1 is LNHDA and CDR2 is SQIVND (reference sequence). V shed 1 base, J shed 9 bases, and the junction held 14 bases outside the gene matches. The CDR3 bases are TGTGCCAGTAGTATAGTTGGTGGAACTAGCGGGAGAGCCCTTGAGCAGTTCTTC. Translating it yields CASSIVGGTSGRALEQFF.

The sample holds one count of this clone. V and J are TRBV6-2 or TRBV6-3 and TRBJ2-1; D is perhaps TRBD1 (5 bases). Germline V gives CDR1 MNHEY, CDR2 SVGEGT. The CDR3 has 14 amino acids. The germline V and J ends were trimmed by 2 bases and 3 bases, with 8 bases remaining between them. The CDR3 region is CASSYPTVYNEQFF. Written as DNA, the CDR3 is TGTGCCAGCAGTTACCCGACAGTCTACAATGAGCAGTTCTTC.

V and J are TRBV19 and TRBJ1-5; D gene unclear. The CDR3 has 15 residues. Germline CDR1 LNHDA, CDR2 SQIVND (reference sequence). Deletions cut 3 bases from V and 0 bases from J, with 9 bases between. The CDR3 region has the DNA TGTGCCAGTAGTATCGGTGTTTATAGCAATCAGCCCCAGCATTTT. It is translated as CASSIGVYSNQPQHF.

This chain uses TRBV28 with TRBJ2-1; D possibly corresponds to TRBD2 (5 bases). Trimming pared 1 base from V and 9 bases from J, leaving 13 bases between. Germline V CDR1 and CDR2: MDHEN, SYDVKM. There are 14 residues in the CDR3. The DNA of the CDR3 is TGTGCCAGCAGTTTATCCCCGAACCGGGGTGAGCAGTTCTTC. Translation gives CASSLSPNRGEQFF. The entire variable domain, with the rest obtained from reference TRBV28 and TRBJ2-1, is as follows: DVKVTQSSRYLVKRTGEKVFLECVQDMDHENMFWYRQDPGLGLRLIYFSYDVKMKEKGDIPEGYSVSREKKERFSLILESASTNQTSMYLCASSLSPNRGEQFFGPGTRLTVL.

The V gene is TRBV5-1, the J gene TRBJ2-1, with a weak D call TRBD2 (6 bases). Germline V gives CDR1 SGHRS, CDR2 YFSETQ. The CDR3 extends over 15 amino acids. V was clipped by 3 bases and J by 6 bases, with 16 bases between them. The chain's CDR3 is CASSSAGDSFNEQFF. For the CDR3, the DNA is TGCGCCAGCAGCTCCGCCGGGGACTCGTTCAATGAGCAGTTCTTC.

This clone showed up just once. The rearrangement links TRBV19 to TRBJ2-6; perhaps TRBD1 as D (5 bases). V dropped 5 bases and J dropped 0 bases, with 20 bases sitting between them. The CDR3 length is 19 residues. Germline V gene lookup returns CDR1 LNHDA and CDR2 SQIVND (reference sequence). For the CDR3, the DNA is TGTGCCAGTAGTCCCGACAGTCCATTCCTGATCTCTGGGGCCAACGTCCTGACTTTC. Its protein is CASSPDSPFLISGANVLTF.

The rearrangement links TRBV19 to TRBJ2-1, with TRBD2 identical over 12 bases. With 2 bases clipped from V and 4 bases from J, the junction kept 3 bases outside the gene matches. The germline V gene encodes CDR1 LNHDA and CDR2 SQIVND (reference sequence). The CDR3 spans 16 residues. The CDR3 DNA reads TGTGCCAGTAGTATAACCCTAGCGGGAGGGTACAATGAGCAGTTCTTC. It specifies CASSITLAGGYNEQFF.

This clone occurred once. At one end, the junction sequence differs from germline, possibly due to a read error. This chain uses TRBV10-3 with TRBJ2-7; the D gene is possibly TRBD1 (6 bases). Germline V gene lookup returns CDR1 ENHRY and CDR2 SYGVKD. The CDR3 is 14 amino acids. As DNA, the CDR3 is TGTGCCATCAGTGAGACAGGGATCTCCCACGAGCAGTACTTC. Translated: CAISETGISHEQYF.

The chain combines TRBV18 with TRBJ1-2, with 7 bases that match TRBD1. The V segment lost 4 bases and the J segment 5 bases; nucleotides outside the gene matches: 7. This CDR3 region has 14 residues. Germline V CDR1 and CDR2: KGHSH, LQKENI. This CDR3 is CASSRSTGTYGYTF. The DNA of the CDR3 is TGTGCCAGCTCACGTTCGACAGGGACTTATGGCTACACCTTC.

This chain connects TRBV5-1 to TRBJ1-1; D is ambiguous. This CDR3 region has 12 residues. Germline V gene data show CDR1 as SGHRS and CDR2 as YFSETQ. The ends were cut back, 5 bases at V and 1 base at J, with 6 bases in the middle. Written as DNA, the CDR3 is TGCGCCAGCAGGAGGTGGAACACTGAAGCTTTCTTT. Translated, it gives CASRRWNTEAFF. The variable domain in full, with the rest retrieved from reference TRBV5-1 and TRBJ1-1, is KAGVTQTPRYLIKTRGQQVTLSCSPISGHRSVSWYQQTPGQGLQFLFEYFSETQRNKGNFPGRFSGRQFSNSRSEMNVSTLELGDSALYLCASRRWNTEAFFGQGTRLTVV.

This clone was seen more than once but under ten times. The V and J genes are TRBV11-3 and TRBJ1-1, with D unresolved. Germline V gives CDR1 SGHNT, CDR2 YENEEA. The CDR3 is made up of 15 amino acids. V was shortened by 0 bases and J by 4 bases, with 12 bases between the two germline ends. For the CDR3, the DNA is TGTGCCAGCAGCTTAGATACAGACGTACCCACTGAAGCTTTCTTT. Residues: CASSLDTDVPTEAFF.

This chain connects TRBV11-2 to TRBJ2-5; D gene uncertain. CDR3 size: 14 residues. V lost 5 bases, J lost 0 bases, and 10 bases lay in between. Germline CDR1 and CDR2: SGHAT and FQNNGV. DNA of the CDR3: TGTGCCAGCAGCCGCGGTTCCAACCAAGAGACCCAGTACTTC. This encodes CASSRGSNQETQYF.

The chain combines TRBV27 with TRBJ2-7; TRBD1 might be the D (6 bases). This CDR3 is 14 amino acids long. With 5 bases removed from V and 3 bases from J, the gap between germline ends came to 14 bases. CDR1 is MNHEY and CDR2 is SMNVEV in the germline V gene (reference sequence). The CDR3 region has the DNA TGTGCCAGCAGTCCCTCACAGGGATTCTACGAGCAGTACTTC. Translating gives CASSPSQGFYEQYF.

V gene TRBV19 combines with J gene TRBJ1-5, with D perhaps matching TRBD1 (6 bases). The CDR3 has 13 residues. Looked up from germline, CDR1 is LNHDA and CDR2 is SQIVND (reference sequence). Trimming pared 10 bases from V and 1 base from J, leaving 11 bases between. The CDR3 is CAISQGSNQPQHF. In DNA form, the CDR3 reads TGTGCCATCTCCCAGGGGAGCAATCAGCCCCAGCATTTT.

This clone appeared once. The chain combines TRBV27 with TRBJ2-3; 10 bases are shared with TRBD2. V was clipped by 3 bases and J by 6 bases; unmatched bases: 12. Germline V CDR1 and CDR2: MNHEY, SMNVEV (reference sequence). The CDR3 sequence is 17 residues long. Here the CDR3 reads CASSLTVGAGGIDTQYF. The CDR3 DNA follows: TGTGCCAGCAGTTTGACCGTCGGAGCGGGAGGGATCGATACGCAGTATTTT.

The chain couples TRBV4-1 to TRBJ2-6; D may be TRBD2 (6 bases). Trimming left V 2 bases short and J 9 bases short, with 14 bases between. There are 15 residues in the CDR3. The germline gives CDR1 MGHRA, CDR2 YSYEKL. The CDR3 is CASSQYRDSFNVLTF. The CDR3 DNA reads TGCGCCAGCAGCCAATACCGGGACTCCTTCAACGTCCTGACTTTC.

This CDR3 reads CASSYPPTSGAYNEQFF. In DNA, the CDR3 is TGTGCCAGCAGCTACCCCCCTACTAGCGGAGCTTACAATGAGCAGTTCTTC. J is TRBJ2-1 and V is TRBV3-1 (or the pseudogene TRBV3-2); 8 bases are shared with TRBD2. CDR1 is LGHDT and CDR2 is YNNKEL in the germline V gene (reference sequence). CDR3 length: 17 residues. V lost 5 bases and J lost 4; bases outside the gene matches: 13.

Written as DNA, the CDR3 is TGTGCCAGCAGCAATCACAGTCGGGGGTTCTATGAGCAGTTCTTC. Residues: CASSNHSRGFYEQFF. This sequence joins TRBV7-8 and TRBJ2-1, with D perhaps matching TRBD2 (6 bases). V lost 5 bases, J lost 8 bases, and 19 bases lay in between. Germline loops: CDR1 SGHVS, CDR2 FQNEAQ. This CDR3 is 15 amino acids long.